The rows below give T cell receptor beta chains drawn from one sample of a study of CXCR3-negative and CXCR3-positive naive CD8 T cells. Each CDR3 protein gets one entry in TCRdb, which reprocessed the 5' RACE reads and gives no DNA. Listed are roughly 110,000 distinct CDR3 sequences; 0.3% to 0.45% falls within the top ten. Sequencing was performed on naive CXCR3+ CD8+ T cells from blood. All receptors derive from a human donor in good health. Some clones in this sample may be carry-over from other donors' samples. CDR3s include the opening cysteine and the closing phenylalanine or tryptophan. The order of the fields is V gene, CDR3 length, J gene, CDR3 protein.

>TRBV30|15|TRBJ1-5
CALEAGTAINQHQHF
>TRBV9|11|TRBJ2-3
CASSASDTQYF
>TRBV7-2|13|TRBJ2-7
CASSDTSSNEQYF
>TRBV25-1|16|TRBJ2-3
CASSEVVVGGTDTQYF
>TRBV4-3|15|TRBJ1-1
CASSQDWGGLTEAFF
>TRBV2|13|TRBJ2-1
CASRWTGNNEQFF
>TRBV7-2|13|TRBJ1-1
CASIKEGATEAFF
>TRBV4-2|16|TRBJ2-7
CASSQASGDPTYEQYF
>TRBV4-1|16|TRBJ2-7
CASSQLSGTSAYEQYF
>TRBV20-1|15|TRBJ2-7
CSAAAPGTGFQEQYF
>TRBV19|13|TRBJ2-7
CASSPVTGYEQYF
>TRBV29-1|12|TRBJ2-7
CSVRGPKDEQYF
>TRBV7-8|14|TRBJ2-1
CASRSVGGGNEQFF
>TRBV28|14|TRBJ2-7
CASSPRVSSYEQYF
>TRBV7-9|14|TRBJ2-1
CASILPSDYNEQFF
>TRBV4-2|16|TRBJ2-2
CASSQDISGWAGELFF
>TRBV25-1|15|TRBJ1-1
CASTPGLGQGTEAFF
>TRBV7-2|14|TRBJ1-5
CASSLSQGLQPQHF
>TRBV6-2/TRBV6-3|14|TRBJ2-4
CASSYSSGLNIQYF
>TRBV25-1|14|TRBJ2-1
CASSDQGLYNEQFF
>TRBV7-9|14|TRBJ2-5
CAYHRGDPLGTQYF
>TRBV14|13|TRBJ1-1
CASSQEMRTEAFF
>TRBV5-6|17|TRBJ2-1
CACSLGPPGSSYNEQFF
>TRBV7-9|17|TRBJ2-3
CASSPRGSGGLADTQYF
>TRBV20-1|12|TRBJ1-1
CSASLGDTEALF
>TRBV7-2|13|TRBJ1-1
CASTLDGDTEAFF
>TRBV7-9|11|TRBJ2-1
CASRKEDEQFF
>TRBV28|14|TRBJ2-7
CASSQRTGAHEQYF
>TRBV23-1|14|TRBJ2-3
CASSRPKDADTQYF
>TRBV7-9|15|TRBJ2-7
CASSSGQGAFYEQYF
>TRBV29-1|11|TRBJ1-1
CSGEGNTEAFF
>TRBV10-1|11|TRBJ1-1
CASMGATEAFF
>TRBV11-2|16|TRBJ2-1
CASSFAREVPYNEQFF
>TRBV12-3/TRBV12-4|12|TRBJ2-1
CASRFSGGPQFF
>TRBV7-9|16|TRBJ2-1
CASSLPVTGGNNEQFF
>TRBV6-6|13|TRBJ2-1
CASSPGTPSEQFF